Given below is one TCR beta chain in context. TCRdb fed the 5' RACE reads into MiXCR, producing one record per CDR3 protein. The top ten hold around 17% of the sample, which has some 300,000 distinct CDR3 sequences, about 8.3% seen once. V lost 4 bases, J lost 9 bases, and 6 bases stayed unmatched. Germline CDR1 is SGHTA and CDR2 is FQGNSA. The CDR3 is made up of 14 amino acids. These data originate in a study of T cells after yellow fever vaccination. The gene calls are TRBV7-2 and TRBJ2-3, with 11 bases aligning to TRBD2. Sequences were derived from PBMCs, sampled more than 40 days after the first yellow fever vaccination. The sequence came from a man aged 18 to 30 who received the YFV17D yellow fever vaccine. Here the CDR3 reads CASSSSVAGGTQYF. In nucleotides, the CDR3 is TGTGCCAGCAGCTCCTCCGTAGCGGGGGGGACGCAGTATTTT.